The rows below give T cell receptor beta chains drawn from one sample of a study of blood T cell repertoires in COVID-19. Method: immunoSEQ multiplex PCR; TCRdb's copy keeps in-frame clones and lacks some. The sample has about 170,000 clones, over 75% seen once. The sequenced sample was peripheral blood. All receptors derive from a man at least 80 years old with COVID-19, enrolled during active disease. Each CDR3 is given with its conserved first and last residue. D genes are given only for firm matches. Rows give clone size only sometimes, using once, few, many, or a class for an expanded clone.

D,J,size,V,DNA,CDR3
-,TRBJ1-2,-,TRBV7-3,TGTGCCAGCAGCTACCCGAGCGGGGATGGCTACACCTTC,CASSYPSGDGYTF
TRBD1,TRBJ1-2,once,TRBV6-6,TGTGCCAGCAGTTACCTTGACAGGGCAGGCTACACCTTC,CASSYLDRAGYTF
TRBD2,TRBJ2-3,-,TRBV19,TGTGCCAGTACTCTCAGCGGGGGGGCAGATACGCAGTATTTT,CASTLSGGADTQYF
-,TRBJ1-1,once,TRBV12-2,TGTGCAAGTCGCTTAGGACAGCCTAACACTGAAGCTTTCTTT,CASRLGQPNTEAFF
-,TRBJ2-2,few,TRBV6-5,TGTGCCAGCATAGGGACTCCGAACACCGGGGAGCTGTTTTTT,CASIGTPNTGELFF
TRBD1,TRBJ2-5,-,TRBV29-1,TGCAGCGTTGCCGGGACAGGGTCAGAGACCCAGTACTTC,CSVAGTGSETQYF
-,TRBJ1-2,-,TRBV4-1,TGCGCCAGCAGCCAAGATCCTCGGGGGAACTATGGCTACACCTTC,CASSQDPRGNYGYTF
-,TRBJ2-5,-,TRBV7-3,TGTGCCAGCAGCTTATACCCCGGGAGCCAAGAGACCCAGTACTTC,CASSLYPGSQETQYF
-,TRBJ2-1,-,TRBV5-1,TGCGCCAGCAGCTTCAGCGACCCCTACAATGAGCAGTTCTTC,CASSFSDPYNEQFF
-,TRBJ2-5,once,TRBV7-7,TGTGCCAGCAGCGTACAGGAGTCGGGGACCCAGTACTTC,CASSVQESGTQYF
TRBD1,TRBJ1-1,-,TRBV6-5,TGTGCCAGCTTGAAGAGGGGGCGTTGGACTGAAGCTTTCTTT,CASLKRGRWTEAFF
TRBD2,TRBJ2-1,-,TRBV7-9,TGTGCCAGCAGCTTGAGACTAGCGGGGGCCTACAATGAGCAGTTCTTC,CASSLRLAGAYNEQFF
TRBD1,TRBJ1-2,-,TRBV4-3,TGCGCCAGCAGCCGAAACCCGGGACAGGGGCGGGGTGGCTACACCTTC,CASSRNPGQGRGGYTF
-,TRBJ1-4,-,TRBV5-8,TGTGCCAGCAGCTTTGGAGGAGGGTTGAATGAAAAACTGTTTTTT,CASSFGGGLNEKLFF
-,TRBJ1-1,-,TRBV7-3,TGTGCCAGCAGCTTACAGGGGCCCCTACTAAACACTGAAGCTTTCTTT,CASSLQGPLLNTEAFF
-,TRBJ1-2,-,TRBV4-3,TGCGCCAGCAGCCACGCCGGCGCGGGGGGAGTTACCTATGGCTACACCTTC,CASSHAGAGGVTYGYTF
TRBD1,TRBJ1-2,-,TRBV27,TGTGCCAGCAGTCCTCTCTCTAGGACAGGGCTGGGCTACACCTTC,CASSPLSRTGLGYTF
-,TRBJ2-7,-,TRBV5-5,TGTGCCAGCAGCTTGGGAGGGCAGGACTACGAGCAGTACTTC,CASSLGGQDYEQYF
-,TRBJ1-5,-,TRBV6-5,TGTGCCAGCAGCGAGCAGGGTAATCAGCCCCAGCATTTT,CASSEQGNQPQHF
-,TRBJ1-5,-,TRBV5-6,TGTGCCAGCAGCTTGGGTCGAGGGTTTCAGCCCCAGCATTTT,CASSLGRGFQPQHF
TRBD2,TRBJ2-5,-,TRBV3-1/TRBV3-2,TGTGCCAGCAGCCAGGGTAGTAGCGGGGGGGCCGGGACCCAGTACTTC,CASSQGSSGGAGTQYF
-,TRBJ1-1,-,TRBV7-6,TGTGCCAGCAGCTTAGTTGGGGGGAATCATGAAGCTTTCTTT,CASSLVGGNHEAFF
TRBD1,TRBJ2-2,-,TRBV15,TGTGCCACCAGCAGAGATCGGACAGGGACCGGGGAGCTGTTTTTT,CATSRDRTGTGELFF
-,TRBJ2-2,-,TRBV5-4,TGTGCCAGCAGCACACAGGTTTCCGGGGAGCTGTTTTTT,CASSTQVSGELFF